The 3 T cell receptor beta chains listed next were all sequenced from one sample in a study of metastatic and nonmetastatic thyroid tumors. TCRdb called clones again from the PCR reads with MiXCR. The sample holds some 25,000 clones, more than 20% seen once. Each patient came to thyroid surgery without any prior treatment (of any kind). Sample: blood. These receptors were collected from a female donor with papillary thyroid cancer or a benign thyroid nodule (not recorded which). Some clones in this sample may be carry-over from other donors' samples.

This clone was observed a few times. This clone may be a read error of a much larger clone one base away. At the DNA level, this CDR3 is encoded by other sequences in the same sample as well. CDR3 nucleotides: TGTGCCAGCAGCTTAGTACCAGGTCCCTACGGGCAGTACTTC. This gives the protein CASSLVPGPYGQYF. This rearrangement joins TRBV7-2 to TRBJ2-7; D remains ambiguous. The CDR3 extends over 14 amino acids. CDR1 SGHTA and CDR2 FQGNSA come from the germline V gene.

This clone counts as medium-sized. This CDR3 is CASSYSEGYEQYF. The CDR3 coding sequence is TGTGCCAGCAGTTACTCGGAAGGCTACGAGCAGTACTTC. V usage is TRBV6-6 and J usage is TRBJ2-7; D uncertain. Looked up from germline, CDR1 is MNHNY and CDR2 is SVGAGI (reference sequence). Trimming stripped 0 bases from V and 3 bases from J, with 6 bases between. This CDR3 contains 13 residues.

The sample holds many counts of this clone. The CDR3 loop reads CASRSGAGFDTGELFF. In nucleotides, the CDR3 is TGTGCCAGCAGGAGCGGAGCGGGGTTCGACACCGGGGAGCTGTTTTTT. The gene calls are TRBV12-3 or TRBV12-4 and TRBJ2-2; 7 bases line up with TRBD2. The CDR3 covers 16 residues. V lost 6 bases and J lost 3; bases outside the gene matches: 10.